This TCR beta chain was captured in a study of Ad26.COV2.S vaccination and SARS-CoV-2 variants. Study-wide context: The Ad26.COV2.S arm of the COV1001 trial was where the donor was placed. Ad26.COV2.S, an intramuscular injection, was given once or twice 56 days apart. Study-wide findings and caveats: TCR breadth and depth estimates may have understated total T cell responses.

Treatment noted: roughly 20 received Ad26.COV2.S at low or high dose, single or two shots; roughly five received placebo; per-sample allocation not given. Each sample was drawn 63 days after the first injection (of vaccine or placebo). Boston hosted the donor, who was an adult aged 18-55 years. The CDR3 is 13 residues long. The V end lost 3 bases, the J end lost 2 bases, and 9 bases lay between the germline ends. The germline V gene has CDR1 SGHDT and CDR2 YYEEEE. Sequencing used immunoSEQ multiplex PCR; TCRdb keeps in-frame clones, though not all of them. The sample shows roughly 350,000 clones, 88% of them seen only once. Of note for this clone: Its antigen remains unidentified.

The TCR was taken from a person between 18 and 60 years old who received the Ad26.COV2.S COVID-19 vaccine or a placebo. The starting material was peripheral blood, obtained in a trial of Ad26.COV2.S vaccine versus placebo. J is TRBJ2-7 and V is TRBV5-6, with D perhaps matching TRBD1 (6 bases). The DNA for the CDR3 is TGTGCCAGCAGCTACGGGACAACCTACGAGCAGTACTTC. Protein sequence: CASSYGTTYEQYF. Combining the CDR3 with reference TRBV5-6 and TRBJ2-7 gives the whole variable domain DAGVTQSPTHLIKTRGQQVTLRCSPKSGHDTVSWYQQALGQGPQFIFQYYEEEERQRGNFPDRFSGHQFPNYSSELNVNALLLGDSALYLCASSYGTTYEQYFGPGTRLTVT.